This T cell receptor (beta chain) derives from a study of shared clonotypes between healthy human individuals. Assay execution took place at the deep level. Original processing notes: Junction-only sequences without quality scores were provided by ImmunoSEQ, so filtering was different. Assay used: immunoSEQ multiplex PCR; TCRdb lists only in-frame clones, some missing. Clone size and V and J calls were adopted from that table, with D and trimming inferred from the DNA. There are fewer than 650,000 clones in the sample; about 80% occur only once, and 12% lies in the top ten. The CDR3 totals 13 residues. Trimming removed 3 bases at V and 3 bases at J, with 9 bases between. Germline V gene lookup returns CDR1 LNHDA and CDR2 SQIVND (reference sequence).

V gene TRBV19 combines with J gene TRBJ2-7; D possibly corresponds to TRBD2 (6 bases). The material sequenced was PBMCs. The source of this sequence is a middle-aged woman in good health. Some clones in this sample may be carry-over from other donors' samples. The CDR3 DNA follows: TGTGCCAGTAGTATTGGGCGGGGCTACGAGCAGTACTTC. Residues: CASSIGRGYEQYF.